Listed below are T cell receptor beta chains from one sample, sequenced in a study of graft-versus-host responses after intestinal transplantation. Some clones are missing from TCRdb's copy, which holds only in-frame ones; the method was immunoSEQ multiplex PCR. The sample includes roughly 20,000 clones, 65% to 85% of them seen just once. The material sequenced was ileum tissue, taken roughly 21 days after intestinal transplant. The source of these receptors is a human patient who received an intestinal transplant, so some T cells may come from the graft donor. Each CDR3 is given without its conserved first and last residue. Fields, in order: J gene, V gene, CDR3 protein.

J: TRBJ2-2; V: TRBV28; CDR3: ASSLFGDKRPCTGELF
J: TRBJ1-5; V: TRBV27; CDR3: ASSLFTGSNQPQH
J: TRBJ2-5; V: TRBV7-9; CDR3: ASSLGRRDQETQY
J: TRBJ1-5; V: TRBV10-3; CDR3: ATEGHNLGQPQH
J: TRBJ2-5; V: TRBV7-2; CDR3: ASSLVGSGGSRQETQY
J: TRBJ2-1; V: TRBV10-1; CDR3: ASSESRDLYNEQF
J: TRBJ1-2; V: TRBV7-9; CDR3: ASSLAASFYGYT
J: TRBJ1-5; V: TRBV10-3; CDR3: AISERQGRQPQH
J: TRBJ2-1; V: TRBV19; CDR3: ATTKLTSTSNEQF
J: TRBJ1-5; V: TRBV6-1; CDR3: ASRETGTPNQPQH
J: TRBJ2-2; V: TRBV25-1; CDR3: ASSEYDRGGTGELF
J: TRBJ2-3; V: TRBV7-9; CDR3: ASSRSGGVVDTQY
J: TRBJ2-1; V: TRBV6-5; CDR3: ATLRLENNEQF
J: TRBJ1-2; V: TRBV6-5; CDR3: ASSYSCPTPFYGYT
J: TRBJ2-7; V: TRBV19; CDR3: ASSTRGKFGHHSYEQY
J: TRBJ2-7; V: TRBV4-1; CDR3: ASSHLNRVHEQY
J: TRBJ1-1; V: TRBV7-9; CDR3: ASSPGTGGITEAF
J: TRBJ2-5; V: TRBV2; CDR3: ASRSRDLQETQY
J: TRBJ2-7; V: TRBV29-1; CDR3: SVSGLGEGLPYEQY
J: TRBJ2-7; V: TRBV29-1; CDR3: SVDGLDDEQY
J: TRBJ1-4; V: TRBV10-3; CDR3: ATPGQGELTNEKLF
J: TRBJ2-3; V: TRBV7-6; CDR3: ASSEDRGDTQY
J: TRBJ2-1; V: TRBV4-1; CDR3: ASSLPGDRGYNEQF
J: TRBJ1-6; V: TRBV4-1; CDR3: ASSPFRPFPWGPHSPLH
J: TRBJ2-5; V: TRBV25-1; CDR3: ASSEGLAGGQETQY
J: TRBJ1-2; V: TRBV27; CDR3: ASSLSGQGRGYT
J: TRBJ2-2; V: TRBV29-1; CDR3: SVAGQGLNTGELF
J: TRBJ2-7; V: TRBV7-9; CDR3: ASSFDRGSSYEQY
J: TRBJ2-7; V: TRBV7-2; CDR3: ASSFYYEQY
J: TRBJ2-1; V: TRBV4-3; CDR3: ASSQASGGAGEQF
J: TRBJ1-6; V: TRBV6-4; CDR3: ASSDGTGGGSPLH
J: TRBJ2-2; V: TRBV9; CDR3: ASSVLGGRGTGELF
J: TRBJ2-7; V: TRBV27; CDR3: ASTQGAEQY